The sequence of this TCR beta chain was determined in a study of spatial heterogeneity in lung cancer. Sample time point: sample taken at primary tumor resection. Using its own MiXCR run on the 5' RACE reads, TCRdb lists one record per CDR3 protein. The sample shows approximately 44,000 distinct CDR3 sequences, roughly 15% of them seen only once. Only a few counts were recorded for this clonotype. CDR3 length: 15 amino acids. The germline V and J ends were trimmed by 5 bases and 4 bases, with 17 bases remaining between them. Germline V CDR1 and CDR2: SGHTA, FQGNSA. The sequencing used PBMCs, collected at surgery. The genes are TRBV7-2 and TRBJ2-5, with D perhaps assigned TRBD1 or TRBD2 (7 bases each). This clonotype originated in a male donor with early-stage non-small cell lung cancer. This chain's CDR3 is CASSPGGRGRETQYF. The CDR3 nucleotides are TGTGCCAGCAGCCCAGGTGGGAGGGGGCGAGAGACCCAGTACTTC.